Listed here are 21 T cell receptor beta chains from one sample, sequenced in a study of blood T cells in healthy people across ages. Using a J-beta primer mix together with a sample-barcoded 5' primer, a second PCR was run for roughly 7 to 11 cycles. Each CDR3 protein gets one entry after TCRdb re-called the 5' RACE reads with MiXCR. The repertoire consists of hundreds of thousands of distinct CDR3 sequences, with roughly 56% occurring once and the leading ten covering about a quarter. Sample: blood. These receptor sequences come from a man aged 35 to 55 in good health.

The sample holds one count of this clonotype. This sequence joins TRBV20-1 and TRBJ2-5; 10 positions agree with TRBD1. The V gene's germline CDR1 is DFQATT and CDR2 SNEGSKA (reference sequence). The V and J ends lost 3 bases and 1 base, in that order; junction bases with no gene match: 2. The CDR3 has 14 amino acids. CDR3 sequence reads: CSASGTGVQETQYF. The CDR3 region has the DNA TGCAGTGCTAGCGGGACAGGGGTCCAAGAGACCCAGTACTTC.

The chain recombines TRBV20-1 with TRBJ2-5; weak D call: TRBD2 (5 bases). Matching the DNA end better, TRBJ2-7 makes the J call doubtful. Germline CDR1 reads DFQATT; CDR2 reads SNEGSKA (reference sequence). CDR3 length: 11 amino acids. The CDR3 region is CSATEAYEQYF. The CDR3 DNA sequence: TGCAGTGCTACGGAGGCATACGAGCAGTACTTC.

As for this clonotype: The germline gene is not matched at one end of the junction; a read error may be the cause. The chain couples TRBV7-2 to TRBJ2-4, with D possibly matching TRBD2 (5 bases). The CDR3 spans 14 residues. Germline V CDR1 and CDR2: SGHTA, FQGNSA. CDR3: CASNLTRGKNIQYF. CDR3 coding DNA: TGTGCCAGCAACTTAACTAGAGGCAAAAACATTCAGTACTTC.

This rearrangement joins TRBV20-1 to TRBJ2-5, with 10 bases that match TRBD2. Germline-derived CDR1 and CDR2 are DFQATT and SNEGSKA (reference sequence). V lost 5 bases and J lost 4; bases outside the gene matches: 4. The CDR3 is made up of 13 amino acids. CDR3 nucleotide sequence: TGCAGTGCTTTCATAGCGGGGGGAGAGACCCAGTACTTC. Its translation is CSAFIAGGETQYF.

The gene calls are TRBV7-9 and TRBJ2-1; the D is unclear. The V and J ends lost 5 bases and 8 bases respectively, with 10 bases between them. The CDR3 is 12 residues long. Germline CDR1 SEHNR, CDR2 FQNEAQ (reference sequence). CDR3: CASSPILDEQFF. CDR3 DNA: TGTGCCAGCAGCCCAATCTTGGATGAGCAGTTCTTC.

This rearrangement joins TRBV3-1 to TRBJ1-2; D is perhaps TRBD1 (5 bases). In germline, CDR1 is LGHDT, CDR2 YNNKEL (reference sequence). The length of the CDR3 is 19 residues. The V and J ends lost 3 bases and 6 bases respectively, with 29 bases between them. CDR3 residues: CASSHNYKKGTGYFHGYTF. The CDR3 nucleotides are TGTGCCAGCAGCCACAACTACAAAAAAGGGACGGGCTATTTCCATGGCTACACCTTC.

The chain uses TRBV27 and TRBJ2-1; 9 nucleotides align to TRBD1. This CDR3 region has 14 residues. V lost 5 bases and J lost 8; bases outside the gene matches: 7. CDR1 and CDR2 (germline): MNHEY, SMNVEV (reference sequence). CDR3 nucleotides: TGTGCCAGCAGTCTAGACGGGACAGGGTATGAGCAGTTCTTC. Translating it yields CASSLDGTGYEQFF.

A single count supports this clonotype. V and J are TRBV7-2 and TRBJ2-5; 9 bases match TRBD2. CDR1 is SGHTA and CDR2 is FQGNSA in the germline V gene. Trimming at V came to 4 bases and at J to 13 bases, leaving 7 bases not matched to a gene. The CDR3 covers 12 residues. CDR3 DNA: TGTGCCAGCAGCTCTCTAGCGGGATTGCGGTACTTC. It translates to CASSSLAGLRYF.

This chain connects TRBV7-2 to TRBJ1-1, with D unclear. The CDR3 is made up of 15 amino acids. Trimming stripped 5 bases from V and 5 bases from J, with 18 bases between. From germline, CDR1 is SGHTA and CDR2 FQGNSA. CDR3 nucleotides: TGTGCCAGCAGCACCGCCGCCAAGAAGGGAACTGAAGCTTTCTTT. This sequence encodes CASSTAAKKGTEAFF.

This clonotype came up once. J is TRBJ1-5 and V is TRBV20-1, with a tentative D call TRBD1 (6 bases). Germline V gene lookup returns CDR1 DFQATT and CDR2 SNEGSKA (reference sequence). There are 15 residues in the CDR3. Trimming cost V 5 bases and J 1 base, with 15 bases left between them. CDR3 sequence: CSASLGGQSNQPQHF. The CDR3 DNA reads TGCAGTGCTTCTCTCGGGGGCCAAAGCAATCAGCCCCAGCATTTT.

The chain joins TRBV7-9 to TRBJ2-3; D not resolved. Germline CDR1 SEHNR, CDR2 FQNEAQ (reference sequence). Trimming cost V 4 bases and J 1 base, with 18 bases left between them. This CDR3 is 17 amino acids long. CDR3 protein: CASSSTGHHGGTDTQYF. CDR3 sequence (DNA): TGTGCCAGCAGCTCTACCGGGCACCATGGTGGCACAGATACGCAGTATTTT.

The rearrangement joins TRBV24-1 to TRBJ2-5, with D possibly matching TRBD1 (6 bases). The germline V gene has CDR1 KGHDR and CDR2 SFDVKD. Trimming removed 3 bases at V and 4 bases at J, with 11 bases between. The CDR3 is 14 residues long. The CDR3 sequence: CATSDPQGRETQYF. CDR3 DNA sequence: TGTGCCACCAGTGATCCTCAGGGGAGAGAGACCCAGTACTTC.

V and J are TRBV6-1 and TRBJ2-7, with 8 bases aligning to TRBD1. The germline V gene has CDR1 MNHNS and CDR2 SASEGT. V shed 6 bases, J shed 0 bases, and the junction held 4 bases outside the gene matches. The CDR3 runs 14 residues. CDR3 protein: CASRGQANSYEQYF. The CDR3 nucleotides are TGTGCCAGCAGGGGACAGGCGAACTCCTACGAGCAGTACTTC.

V is TRBV20-1 and J is TRBJ2-5, with 7 bases fitting TRBD2. Matching the DNA end better, TRBJ2-7 makes the J call doubtful. The CDR3 consists of 12 residues. Germline V gene lookup returns CDR1 DFQATT and CDR2 SNEGSKA (reference sequence). Here the CDR3 DNA reads TGCAGTGCCAAGGTAGCGGGCTACGAGCAGTACTTC. This gives the protein CSAKVAGYEQYF.

J is TRBJ2-1 and V is TRBV2, with a tentative D call TRBD2 (5 bases). Germline CDR1 reads SNHLY; CDR2 reads FYNNEI. The CDR3 totals 13 residues. Trimming left V 8 bases short and J 5 bases short, with 13 bases between. In DNA, the CDR3 is TGTGCCAGCGGTAGCGCCAGGAACAATGAGCAGTTCTTC. Residues: CASGSARNNEQFF.

The chain is built from TRBV20-1 and TRBJ1-2, with TRBD1 identical over 10 bases. The CDR3 loop spans 13 amino acids. The V and J ends lost 5 bases and 8 bases, in that order; junction bases with no gene match: 8. Germline values: CDR1 DFQATT, CDR2 SNEGSKA (reference sequence). This CDR3 reads CSAPRQGAVGYTF. In DNA, the CDR3 is TGCAGTGCTCCCCGACAGGGGGCGGTGGGCTACACCTTC.

The chain is built from TRBV20-1 and TRBJ2-7; D tentatively reads TRBD1 or TRBD2 (5 bases each). The CDR3 spans 14 residues. V was pared by 1 base and J by 5 bases, with 15 bases between. Germline V gene lookup returns CDR1 DFQATT and CDR2 SNEGSKA (reference sequence). CDR3 sequence: CSARGQGSGNEQYF. CDR3 coding DNA: TGCAGTGCTAGAGGGCAGGGCTCGGGGAACGAGCAGTACTTC.

This clonotype has at least ten counts. The chain links TRBV27 to TRBJ2-7; D perhaps matches TRBD2 (6 bases). Germline V lookup: CDR1 MNHEY, CDR2 SMNVEV (reference sequence). The CDR3 length is 14 residues. The ends were cut back, 7 bases at V and 2 bases at J, with 15 bases in the middle. As DNA, the CDR3 is TGTGCCAGCATGGGGAGGACGCACACCTACGAGCAGTACTTC. Protein sequence: CASMGRTHTYEQYF.

The genes are TRBV28 and TRBJ1-1; the D gene is possibly TRBD1 (6 bases). In germline, CDR1 is MDHEN, CDR2 SYDVKM. The CDR3 is made up of 15 amino acids. Between the trimmed V and J ends, which lost 7 bases and 4 bases, there was a span of 19 bases. CDR3 region: CASTLRGGVTTEAFF. The CDR3 DNA follows: TGTGCCAGCACCCTGCGAGGGGGGGTCACCACTGAAGCTTTCTTT.

V usage is TRBV5-6 and J usage is TRBJ2-1; TRBD1 might be the D (5 bases). Trimming shortened V by 2 bases and J by 8 bases, and 20 bases separated the two germline ends. CDR1 and CDR2 from the germline V gene are SGHDT and YYEEEE. The CDR3 sequence is 16 residues long. CDR3 nucleotides: TGTGCCAGCAGCTTTTCCCAGGACACGTGGCGCGATGAGCAGTTCTTC. It specifies CASSFSQDTWRDEQFF.

The CDR3 loop is CASRGPYEQYF. Written as DNA, the CDR3 is TGTGCCAGCAGGGGCCCTTACGAGCAGTACTTC. V and J are TRBV6-1 and TRBJ2-7; D unclear. From germline, CDR1 is MNHNS and CDR2 SASEGT. V was shortened by 6 bases and J by 4 bases, with 7 bases between the two germline ends. The CDR3 runs to 11 residues.